Listed here are 27 T cell receptor beta chains from one sample, sequenced in a study of CD8 T cells in Susac syndrome (dated by TCRdb to about 2019). Receptor amplification or capture employed the immunoSEQ multiplex PCR assay. RNA was extracted using the RNeasy kit, and about 0.5 to 1 microgram was reverse transcribed with random hexamers. TCRdb cleaned the public reads at Q25 with fastp, built clones with MiXCR and kept in-frame beta chains. All rows with the same CDR3 protein become a single entry with the most common DNA and genes. The sample profile shows 170,000 or so distinct CDR3 sequences; 90% to 95% of them were found once. Under 0.095% of the sample is taken by the ten largest. The sequenced material came from CD4+ T cells from PBMCs. The receptors were sampled from a human donor with multiple sclerosis.

This chain links TRBV6-2 or TRBV6-3 with TRBJ1-2; D may be TRBD1 (5 bases). The germline CDR1 and CDR2 sequences are MNHEY and SVGEGT. The CDR3 runs 14 residues. The ends were cut back, 7 bases at V and 2 bases at J, with 14 bases in the middle. CDR3 in DNA: TGTGCCAGCACCAAGTCGGCAGGGAACTATGGCTACACCTTC. Its protein is CASTKSAGNYGYTF.

The V gene is TRBV2, the J gene TRBJ1-1; D ambiguous. Per germline, CDR1 SNHLY and CDR2 FYNNEI. Between the trimmed V and J ends, which lost 0 bases and 11 bases, there was a span of 4 bases. CDR3 length: 10 residues. This CDR3 reads CASSEAGAFF. CDR3 DNA sequence: TGTGCCAGCAGTGAAGCGGGGGCTTTCTTT.

V is TRBV6-2 or TRBV6-3 and J is TRBJ2-5; D is uncertain. This CDR3 region has 11 residues. Germline V lookup: CDR1 MNHEY, CDR2 SVGEGT. Trimming removed 7 bases at V and 2 bases at J, with 5 bases between. The CDR3 here is CASTKQETQYF. The CDR3 DNA is TGTGCCAGCACCAAGCAAGAGACCCAGTACTTC.

The V gene is TRBV20-1, the J gene TRBJ1-3, with a possible D match to TRBD1 (6 bases). The CDR3 has 15 amino acids. Per germline, CDR1 DFQATT and CDR2 SNEGSKA (reference sequence). Trimming cost V 0 bases and J 1 base, with 10 bases left between them. The CDR3 bases are TGCAGTGCTAGAGAGCAACAGGGTTCTGGAAACACCATATATTTT. It is translated as CSAREQQGSGNTIYF.

J is TRBJ2-2 and V is TRBV11-2, with TRBD2 matching 15 bases. The CDR3 is 17 amino acids. The V and J ends lost 5 bases and 5 bases, in that order; junction bases with no gene match: 6. Looked up from germline, CDR1 is SGHAT and CDR2 is FQNNGV. The CDR3 nucleotides are TGTGCCAGCAGCCGAGGACTAGCGGGAGGGATGACCGGGGAGCTGTTTTTT. It yields the protein CASSRGLAGGMTGELFF.

The chain carries TRBV7-2 and TRBJ2-7; D is undetermined. Trimming cost V 4 bases and J 13 bases, with 20 bases left between them. Germline V gene lookup returns CDR1 SGHTA and CDR2 FQGNSA. The CDR3 loop spans 13 amino acids. CDR3 region: CASSYNYLRGAYF. In nucleotides, the CDR3 is TGTGCCAGCAGCTATAACTATCTTCGCGGAGCATACTTC.

The rearrangement uses TRBV18 and TRBJ2-6, with D hard to call. V was shortened by 6 bases and J by 2 bases, with 8 bases between the two germline ends. Per germline, CDR1 KGHSH and CDR2 LQKENI. CDR3 length equals 14 residues. In nucleotides, the CDR3 is TGTGCCAGCTCCTCGGAAGCTGGGGCCAACGTCCTGACTTTC. The encoded protein is CASSSEAGANVLTF.

The chain recombines TRBV20-1 with TRBJ2-7; 8 bases are a match to TRBD1. This CDR3 is 12 amino acids long. Losses at the gene ends were 5 bases for V and 3 bases for J; bases not matched to a gene: 3. Germline V lookup: CDR1 DFQATT, CDR2 SNEGSKA (reference sequence). In DNA, the CDR3 is TGCAGTGCTCGGACAGGGAACTACGAGCAGTACTTC. As protein: CSARTGNYEQYF.

The V call is TRBV7-9, the J call TRBJ1-2; TRBD1 might be the D (5 bases). Germline V gives CDR1 SEHNR, CDR2 FQNEAQ (reference sequence). This CDR3 spans 14 amino acids. V was shortened by 2 bases and J by 6 bases, with 13 bases between the two germline ends. This chain's CDR3 is CASSLLRGTDGYTF. DNA of the CDR3: TGTGCCAGCAGCTTATTACGAGGGACCGATGGCTACACCTTC.

The V call is TRBV10-2, the J call TRBJ1-2, with TRBD1 matching over 7 bases. Germline V lookup: CDR1 WSHSY, CDR2 SAAADI. The CDR3 runs to 12 residues. V was clipped by 5 bases and J by 9 bases; unmatched bases: 6. CDR3 protein: CASSQGVDRYTF. CDR3 DNA: TGCGCCAGCAGTCAGGGGGTCGATCGCTACACCTTC.

V usage is TRBV29-1 and J usage is TRBJ1-2, with 9 nucleotides matching TRBD1. The V gene end was trimmed by 4 bases and the J gene end by 7 bases; junction bases not matched to a gene: 10. Per the germline V gene, CDR1 is SQVTM and CDR2 is ANQGSEA. This CDR3 has 14 residues. DNA for the CDR3: TGCAGCGTTGGGGCCGGACAGGGGTCTCGTGGCTACACCTTC. This codes for CSVGAGQGSRGYTF.

The chain has TRBV27 and TRBJ2-7, with D possibly TRBD1 on 5 matching bases. Trimming cost V 8 bases and J 0 bases, with 14 bases left between them. CDR1 is MNHEY, CDR2 SMNVEV, per germline (reference sequence). The CDR3 consists of 14 residues. In DNA, the CDR3 is TGTGCCAGCGGAAGCCTCAGGGTCTCCTACGAGCAGTACTTC. The encoded protein is CASGSLRVSYEQYF.

This clonotype appeared a single time. The V and J genes are TRBV28 and TRBJ1-2, with D perhaps TRBD1 (5 bases). CDR1 is MDHEN, CDR2 SYDVKM, per germline. Trimming removed 3 bases from V and 3 bases from J, with 17 bases in between. The CDR3 loop spans 16 amino acids. The CDR3 region is CASSFPSGTDHYGYTF. The DNA of the CDR3 is TGTGCCAGCAGTTTCCCCTCAGGGACTGATCACTATGGCTACACCTTC.

V and J are TRBV25-1 and TRBJ1-2, with unresolved D. Germline CDR1 is MGHDK and CDR2 is SYGVNS. Trimming stripped 4 bases from V and 0 bases from J, with 3 bases between. The CDR3 has 12 residues. CDR3 residues: CASSGTNYGYTF. The CDR3 nucleotides are TGTGCCAGCAGTGGAACTAACTATGGCTACACCTTC.

The V call is TRBV18, the J call TRBJ1-4, with D possibly TRBD1 on 5 matching bases. CDR3 length: 15 residues. V lost 3 bases and J 7 bases, leaving 15 bases between the germline ends. From germline, CDR1 is KGHSH and CDR2 LQKENI. CDR3 coding DNA: TGTGCCAGCTCACCTCGGGACCCAAGCGGTGAAAAACTGTTTTTT. Protein: CASSPRDPSGEKLFF.

This clonotype showed up just once. The chain carries TRBV6-5 and TRBJ2-5; 12 bases map to TRBD2. Trimming at V came to 2 bases and at J to 5 bases, leaving 3 bases not matched to a gene. CDR1 and CDR2 (germline): MNHEY, SVGAGI. This CDR3 comprises 15 residues. CDR3: CASSYLAGGLETQYF. The CDR3, as DNA: TGTGCCAGCAGTTACCTAGCGGGGGGGCTCGAGACCCAGTACTTC.

In its sample, this clonotype was seen once. This chain connects TRBV3-1 to TRBJ1-2; D remains unclear. From germline, CDR1 is LGHDT and CDR2 YNNKEL (reference sequence). The CDR3 is 12 amino acids. V lost 4 bases to trimming and J lost 0 bases, with 3 bases between them. This chain's CDR3 is CASSPTNYGYTF. The CDR3 DNA reads as TGTGCCAGCAGCCCAACTAACTATGGCTACACCTTC. The full variable domain, with the rest looked up from reference TRBV3-1 and TRBJ1-2, is DTAVSQTPKYLVTQMGNDKSIKCEQNLGHDTMYWYKQDSKKFLKIMFSYNNKELIINETVPNRFSPKSPDKAHLNLHINSLELGDSAVYFCASSPTNYGYTFGSGTRLTVV.

V is TRBV7-3 and J is TRBJ2-7, with D perhaps matching TRBD1 (6 bases). CDR1 and CDR2 (germline): SGHTA, FQGTGA. There are 13 residues in the CDR3. V was pared by 5 bases and J by 5 bases, with 13 bases between. CDR3 in DNA: TGTGCCAGCAGCAGGACCCCAGGGGACGAGCAGTACTTC. It translates to CASSRTPGDEQYF.

This chain uses TRBV5-6 with TRBJ1-2; TRBD1 matches at 8 bases. V shed 0 bases and J 8 bases; nucleotides not matched to a gene: 6. In germline, CDR1 is SGHDT, CDR2 YYEEEE. The CDR3 covers 14 residues. CDR3 nucleotide sequence: TGTGCCAGCAGCTTGGCTCAGGGGGCGACAGGCTACACCTTC. Residues: CASSLAQGATGYTF.

The chain recombines TRBV3-1 with TRBJ1-2; D is possibly TRBD1 (5 bases). The length of the CDR3 is 13 residues. Germline-derived CDR1 and CDR2 are LGHDT and YNNKEL (reference sequence). The V gene lost 0 bases and the J gene lost 4 bases, with 6 bases spanning the gap. CDR3 protein: CASSQDRAYGYTF. In DNA, the CDR3 is TGTGCCAGCAGCCAAGACAGGGCCTATGGCTACACCTTC. The whole variable domain, filled in from reference TRBV3-1 and TRBJ1-2, reads DTAVSQTPKYLVTQMGNDKSIKCEQNLGHDTMYWYKQDSKKFLKIMFSYNNKELIINETVPNRFSPKSPDKAHLNLHINSLELGDSAVYFCASSQDRAYGYTFGSGTRLTVV.

This clonotype was picked up one time. This chain joins TRBV5-1 and TRBJ1-1; TRBD1 is a possible D gene (5 bases). Germline assignment: CDR1 SGHRS and CDR2 YFSETQ. The CDR3 runs 14 residues. The V end was cut by 4 bases, the J end by 2 bases, with 12 bases between. The CDR3 spells CASSLWGINTEAFF. The CDR3 nucleotides read TGCGCCAGCAGCCTGTGGGGCATTAACACTGAAGCTTTCTTT. The full variable domain, with the rest looked up from reference TRBV5-1 and TRBJ1-1, is KAGVTQTPRYLIKTRGQQVTLSCSPISGHRSVSWYQQTPGQGLQFLFEYFSETQRNKGNFPGRFSGRQFSNSRSEMNVSTLELGDSALYLCASSLWGINTEAFFGQGTRLTVV.

The CDR3 DNA follows: TGTGCCAGCAGCCGGGAAAAGTGGAACAATGAGCAGTTCTTC. Translation: CASSREKWNNEQFF. V is TRBV3-1 and J is TRBJ2-1; D not certain. The V end was cut by 4 bases, the J end by 5 bases, with 12 bases between. The CDR3 is 14 amino acids. CDR1 is LGHDT, CDR2 YNNKEL, per germline (reference sequence).

The rearrangement joins TRBV10-3 to TRBJ1-4, with TRBD1 identical over 8 bases. This CDR3 contains 15 residues. The germline V gene has CDR1 ENHRY and CDR2 SYGVKD. J gave up 3 bases and V 7 bases, and 7 bases lay outside the gene matches. The CDR3 region has the DNA TGTGCCATCAAACAGGGGGGTTCGGCTAATGAAAAACTGTTTTTT. Its translation is CAIKQGGSANEKLFF.

This chain connects TRBV10-3 to TRBJ2-6; D gene unclear. Trimming removed 4 bases from V and 0 bases from J, with 16 bases in between. Germline V lookup: CDR1 ENHRY, CDR2 SYGVKD. The CDR3 is 18 amino acids. CDR3 nucleotides: TGTGCCATCAGTGTCTCAGAACTTTCTAGCTCTGGGGCCAACGTCCTGACTTTC. Its translation: CAISVSELSSSGANVLTF.

The chain recombines TRBV3-1 with TRBJ2-1; TRBD2 agrees at 8 bases. Germline CDR1 LGHDT, CDR2 YNNKEL (reference sequence). The CDR3 loop spans 16 amino acids. Losses at the gene ends were 2 bases for V and 0 bases for J; bases not matched to a gene: 3. CDR3 nucleotide sequence: TGTGCCAGCAGCCAAACTAGCGGAGGCTCCTACAATGAGCAGTTCTTC. Its protein product is CASSQTSGGSYNEQFF.

This chain joins TRBV2 and TRBJ1-4, with a tentative D call TRBD1 (6 bases). This CDR3 comprises 13 residues. Germline CDR1 SNHLY, CDR2 FYNNEI. V was clipped by 10 bases and J by 6 bases, with 15 bases between them. CDR3 nucleotide sequence: TGTGCCACCTCCGGAGGGGGATATGAAAAACTGTTTTTT. Encoded protein: CATSGGGYEKLFF.

This chain links TRBV7-2 with TRBJ2-1, with 15 bases lining up with TRBD2. Unmatched junction bases numbered 6, after V lost 2 bases and J lost 10 bases. CDR1 and CDR2 (germline): SGHTA, FQGNSA. The CDR3 has 16 amino acids. CDR3 sequence: CASSLTGLAGGPEQFF. The CDR3 region has the DNA TGTGCCAGCAGCTTAACCGGACTAGCGGGAGGGCCCGAGCAGTTCTTC.